This TCR beta chain came from a study of blood T cell repertoires in COVID-19. Study information: Italy, Spain and the United States were the sources of the convalescent and acute COVID-19 samples.

Study processing details: How many nucleated cells were present was estimated from reference gene primer amplification. TCRdb's table, derived via immunoSEQ multiplex PCR, lists solely in-frame clones and lacks some. V, J and clone size derive from that table, while D and trimming were established from the DNA sequence. The sample has 40,000 to 50,000 clones; 65% to 80% are singletons. The germline V gene encodes CDR1 SEHNR and CDR2 FQNEAQ (reference sequence). The CDR3 is 14 residues long. The trim removed 3 bases at V and 4 bases at J, leaving 3 bases unmatched. The source of this sequence is a man between 65 and 79 years old with acute or convalescent COVID-19. This chain links TRBV7-9 with TRBJ2-7; 10 nucleotides align to TRBD1. Sequencing was done on a sample of peripheral blood. Here the CDR3 reads CASSLTGGVYEQYF. As DNA, the CDR3 is TGTGCCAGCAGCTTGACAGGGGGCGTTTACGAGCAGTACTTC.